The 23 T cell receptor beta chains listed next were all sequenced from one sample in a study of T cells in localized non-small cell lung cancer. Data came from immunoSEQ multiplex PCR; TCRdb stores just in-frame clones and leaves some out. The table lists fewer than 9,000 clones, over 75% of them singletons. The sequencing here drew on peripheral blood, taken before any cancer treatment. Source of these receptors: a male donor at least 60 years old with stage III lung adenocarcinoma.

The CDR3 sequence: CASSARTGVNTEAFF. The CDR3 DNA sequence: TGTGCCAGCAGCGCCCGGACAGGGGTGAACACTGAAGCTTTCTTT. The genes are TRBV7-2 and TRBJ1-1; TRBD1 matches 9 bases. CDR3 length: 15 residues. Germline V lookup: CDR1 SGHTA, CDR2 FQGNSA. V was pared by 5 bases and J by 0 bases, with 4 bases of the junction left unmatched.

This clone was counted a few times. The chain couples TRBV7-8 to TRBJ2-1, with 7 bases identical to TRBD2. J was trimmed by 6 bases and V by 0 bases; bases with no gene match: 5. Germline assignment: CDR1 SGHVS and CDR2 FQNEAQ. The CDR3 length is 15 residues. The CDR3 region has the DNA TGTGCCAGCAGCTTAGCTGGCGGGAGCGGCAATGAGCAGTTCTTC. This gives the protein CASSLAGGSGNEQFF.

The V gene is TRBV4-3, the J gene TRBJ2-3; D is undetermined. V was cut by 1 base and J by 3 bases, with 14 bases left in between. The germline V gene has CDR1 LGHNA and CDR2 YSLEER. This CDR3 has 16 amino acids. CDR3 DNA: TGCGCCAGCAGCCAAGCCGCCGCGGTGGGGACAGATACGCAGTATTTT. It encodes CASSQAAAVGTDTQYF.

The rearrangement uses TRBV10-3 and TRBJ1-2; D remains unclear. This CDR3 spans 14 amino acids. Looked up from germline, CDR1 is ENHRY and CDR2 is SYGVKD. Between the trimmed V and J ends, which lost 0 bases and 8 bases, there was a span of 13 bases. The CDR3 loop is CAISESSTLFGYTF. In nucleotides, the CDR3 is TGTGCCATCAGTGAGTCGAGTACTCTATTCGGCTACACCTTC.

J is TRBJ2-7 and V is TRBV6-6; the D gene is possibly TRBD1 (5 bases). Germline loops: CDR1 MNHNY, CDR2 SVGAGI (reference sequence). Trimming cost V 6 bases and J 2 bases, with 11 bases left between them. CDR3 length: 13 residues. DNA for the CDR3: TGTGCCAGCAGCCCAGGGAAGCCCTACGAGCAGTACTTC. Its protein is CASSPGKPYEQYF.

The chain links TRBV5-1 to TRBJ2-6, with D unclear. The CDR3 length is 16 residues. V lost 5 bases and J 0 bases, leaving 12 bases between the germline ends. Germline assignment: CDR1 SGHRS and CDR2 YFSETQ. The CDR3 sequence is CASRRSVLSGANVLTF. CDR3 DNA sequence: TGCGCCAGCAGGCGCTCCGTGCTCTCTGGGGCCAACGTCCTGACTTTC.

The V and J genes are TRBV2 and TRBJ1-1; D perhaps matches TRBD1 (5 bases). The ends were cut back, 5 bases at V and 8 bases at J, with 12 bases in the middle. The CDR3 spans 12 residues. The V gene's germline CDR1 is SNHLY and CDR2 FYNNEI. CDR3 coding DNA: TGTGCCAGCAGTCTTAGGGGCCGAGAAGCTTTCTTT. Translation: CASSLRGREAFF.

The V gene is TRBV7-9, the J gene TRBJ2-3; 12 nucleotides match TRBD2. The V and J ends lost 5 bases and 3 bases, in that order; junction bases with no gene match: 3. Per germline, CDR1 SEHNR and CDR2 FQNEAQ (reference sequence). This CDR3 spans 15 amino acids. CDR3 loop: CASSTTSGRTDTQYF. The CDR3 DNA is TGTGCCAGCAGCACGACTAGCGGGAGAACAGATACGCAGTATTTT.

This clone has only one observation. The chain carries TRBV18 and TRBJ1-1; 9 bases map to TRBD1. Trimming cost V 3 bases and J 2 bases; bases outside gene matches: 19. Germline-derived CDR1 and CDR2 are KGHSH and LQKENI. This CDR3 region has 20 residues. CDR3 residues: CASSPLLLLPGQGLNTEAFF. The CDR3, as DNA: TGTGCCAGCTCACCTCTACTTCTTCTTCCGGGACAGGGATTAAACACTGAAGCTTTCTTT.

The chain couples TRBV19 to TRBJ2-3, with D possibly called TRBD1 or TRBD2 (7 bases each). Germline lookup yields CDR1 LNHDA and CDR2 SQIVND (reference sequence). CDR3 length: 16 amino acids. Trimming removed 10 bases from V and 2 bases from J, with 22 bases in between. The CDR3 DNA follows: TGTGCCACCCAACGGGACAGCGGGGCCTCCACAGATACGCAGTATTTT. It is translated as CATQRDSGASTDTQYF.

The sample holds a few counts of this clone. The chain combines TRBV9 with TRBJ1-1; 8 bases are shared with TRBD1. The junction had 9 bases not matched to a gene; V was cut back by 4 bases and J by 4 bases. Germline CDR1 is SGDLS and CDR2 is YYNGEE. The CDR3 has 15 residues. The CDR3 region has the DNA TGTGCCAGCAGCACTACGGACAGGGTGGCCACTGAAGCTTTCTTT. Translation gives CASSTTDRVATEAFF. The whole variable domain, remainder taken from reference TRBV9 and TRBJ1-1, is DSGVTQTPKHLITATGQRVTLRCSPRSGDLSVYWYQQSLDQGLQFLIQYYNGEERAKGNILERFSAQQFPDLHSELNLSSLELGDSALYFCASSTTDRVATEAFFGQGTRLTVV.

The chain combines TRBV10-3 with TRBJ1-4; 9 bases match TRBD1. Looked up from germline, CDR1 is ENHRY and CDR2 is SYGVKD. The CDR3 length is 13 residues. V lost 6 bases, J lost 6 bases, and 2 bases stayed unmatched. CDR3: CAIRTGGDEKLFF. CDR3 bases: TGTGCCATCAGGACAGGGGGGGATGAAAAACTGTTTTTT.

The V gene is TRBV18, the J gene TRBJ2-3; the D gene is possibly TRBD2 (5 bases). The CDR3 consists of 15 residues. Trimming pared 6 bases from V and 5 bases from J, leaving 18 bases between. The germline V gene has CDR1 KGHSH and CDR2 LQKENI. DNA of the CDR3: TGTGCCAGCTCCCAATTGGGGAGCCCCCAAGATACGCAGTATTTT. Residues: CASSQLGSPQDTQYF.

Details on this clone: Other DNA sequences in the sample encode the same CDR3. This sequence joins TRBV15 and TRBJ2-2; the D gene is possibly TRBD2 (5 bases). From germline, CDR1 is LNHNV and CDR2 YYDKDF (reference sequence). V was trimmed by 0 bases and J by 5 bases, leaving 13 bases between them. This CDR3 comprises 16 residues. For the CDR3, the DNA is TGTGCCACCAGCAGAGATGGTCGGGGAAGTACCGGGGAGCTGTTTTTT. It specifies CATSRDGRGSTGELFF.

The rearrangement joins TRBV13 to TRBJ2-7, with a weak D call TRBD2 (7 bases). Germline CDR1 PRHDT, CDR2 FYEKMQ (reference sequence). Trimming pared 3 bases from V and 0 bases from J, leaving 15 bases between. The CDR3 has 16 amino acids. CDR3 nucleotides: TGTGCCAGCAGCTTTGGGGGGGCCCCAAGCTCCTACGAGCAGTACTTC. Translation gives CASSFGGAPSSYEQYF. Full variable domain (rest looked up from reference TRBV13 and TRBJ2-7): AAGVIQSPRHLIKEKRETATLKCYPIPRHDTVYWYQQGPGQDPQFLISFYEKMQSDKGSIPDRFSAQQFSDYHSELNMSSLELGDSALYFCASSFGGAPSSYEQYFGPGTRLTVT.

The gene calls are TRBV19 and TRBJ2-1; TRBD1 or TRBD2 may be the D gene (6 bases each). The CDR3 contains 15 residues. Looked up from germline, CDR1 is LNHDA and CDR2 is SQIVND (reference sequence). Trimming removed 3 bases from V and 4 bases from J, with 13 bases in between. This CDR3 is CASSIGRGGYNEQFF. The DNA for the CDR3 is TGTGCCAGTAGTATTGGCAGGGGAGGATACAATGAGCAGTTCTTC.

Only a few counts were recorded for this clone. The germline gene is not matched at one end of the junction; a read error may be the cause. The rearrangement joins TRBV5-1 to TRBJ1-1; TRBD1 matches at 8 bases. Germline V gene sequence: CDR1 SGHRS, CDR2 YFSETQ. The CDR3 loop spans 14 amino acids. CDR3 loop: CASSPGRGGQGSLF. CDR3 in DNA: TGCGCCAGCAGCCCGGGGCGGGGAGGACAGGGCTCTCTCTTT.

V gene TRBV30 combines with J gene TRBJ1-1; no reliable D call. CDR1 GTSNPN and CDR2 SVGIG come from the germline V gene (reference sequence). Between the trimmed V and J ends, which lost 3 bases and 0 bases, there was a span of 8 bases. The CDR3 has 13 amino acids. The CDR3 sequence: CAWRFGMNTEAFF. The CDR3 DNA follows: TGTGCCTGGAGGTTCGGCATGAACACTGAAGCTTTCTTT. Supplemented by reference TRBV30 and TRBJ1-1, the full variable domain reads SQTIHQWPATLVQPVGSPLSLECTVEGTSNPNLYWYRQAAGRGLQLLFYSVGIGQISSEVPQNLSASRPQDRQFILSSKKLLLSDSGFYLCAWRFGMNTEAFFGQGTRLTVV.

The V gene is TRBV21-1, the J gene TRBJ2-1. TRBV21-1 is a listed pseudogene. The CDR3 runs 17 residues. The CDR3 DNA reads TGTGCCAGCAGCAAAGGGGATGGGACCCGAGGGAACAATGAGCAGTTCTTC. Its protein is CASSKGDGTRGNNEQFF.

The chain is built from TRBV13 and TRBJ1-4; TRBD1 agrees at 7 bases. The CDR3 is 15 residues long. V shed 4 bases and J 3 bases; nucleotides not matched to a gene: 5. Germline CDR1 PRHDT, CDR2 FYEKMQ (reference sequence). The CDR3 here is CASSSLGQPNEKLFF. In nucleotides, the CDR3 is TGTGCCAGCAGCTCATTGGGACAGCCTAATGAAAAACTGTTTTTT. The whole variable domain, remainder taken from reference TRBV13 and TRBJ1-4, is AAGVIQSPRHLIKEKRETATLKCYPIPRHDTVYWYQQGPGQDPQFLISFYEKMQSDKGSIPDRFSAQQFSDYHSELNMSSLELGDSALYFCASSSLGQPNEKLFFGSGTQLSVL.

The chain couples TRBV7-9 to TRBJ1-2, with D uncertain. V gave up 0 bases and J gave up 4 bases, with 12 bases separating them. Germline CDR1 is SEHNR and CDR2 is FQNEAQ (reference sequence). The length of the CDR3 is 15 residues. The CDR3 spells CASSLADNFVYGYTF. The CDR3, as DNA: TGTGCCAGCAGCTTAGCTGACAACTTCGTCTATGGCTACACCTTC.

CDR3 DNA: TGCGCCAGCAGCTCTACCGGGAGCTACGACGAGCAGTACTTC. Its translation is CASSSTGSYDEQYF. The chain combines TRBV5-1 with TRBJ2-7; perhaps TRBD2 as D (6 bases). Trimming stripped 3 bases from V and 5 bases from J, with 15 bases between. Per the germline V gene, CDR1 is SGHRS and CDR2 is YFSETQ. The CDR3 length is 14 residues. The full variable domain, its missing parts supplied by reference TRBV5-1 and TRBJ2-7, is KAGVTQTPRYLIKTRGQQVTLSCSPISGHRSVSWYQQTPGQGLQFLFEYFSETQRNKGNFPGRFSGRQFSNSRSEMNVSTLELGDSALYLCASSSTGSYDEQYFGPGTRLTVT.

The chain recombines TRBV15 with TRBJ2-7; D assignment may be TRBD1 or TRBD2 (5 bases each). V was clipped by 0 bases and J by 5 bases, with 11 bases between them. Germline-derived CDR1 and CDR2 are LNHNV and YYDKDF (reference sequence). The CDR3 contains 14 residues. CDR3 sequence reads: CATSRDLGTDEQYF. For the CDR3, the DNA is TGTGCCACCAGCAGAGATCTGGGGACGGACGAGCAGTACTTC.